A few counts support the clone carrying this T cell receptor (beta chain). These data are taken from a study of shared clonotypes between healthy human individuals. The protocol was immunoSEQ multiplex PCR, while the TCRdb copy is restricted to in-frame clones and leaves out a portion. Of about 680,000 clones listed, about 90% were seen once; the top ten hold approximately 22%. CD45RO-negative cells were positively selected for CCR7, leaving out terminally differentiated effector memory CD45RA+ cells. Trimming took 7 bases from V and 5 from J; bases not matched to a gene: 13. There are 16 residues in the CDR3. Germline V gives CDR1 SEHNR, CDR2 FQNEAQ (reference sequence).

This chain uses TRBV7-9 with TRBJ2-5; 10 bases are shared with TRBD2. The origin of this receptor is a man aged 30-40 years in good health. Sequenced material: naive CD8+ T cells sorted from blood. The CDR3 here is CASTGALAGERETQYF. Written as DNA, the CDR3 is TGTGCCAGCACCGGCGCCCTAGCGGGAGAGAGGGAGACCCAGTACTTC.